These 13 T cell receptor beta chains originate from one sample sequenced in a study of Graves' ophthalmopathy and Graves' hyperthyroidism. Using RNA transcripts, the TCR beta CDR3 regions were amplified. RT-PCR with HTBI primers came first, then second-round multiplex PCR. One entry per CDR3 protein results from TCRdb running MiXCR on the multiplex PCR reads. Counted here are 200,000 to 250,000 distinct CDR3 sequences, 45% occurring once; the ten biggest clones make up less than 60%. What was sequenced was peripheral blood. The receptors stem from an adult man with Graves' ophthalmopathy.

This clonotype was counted a few times. The chain uses TRBV7-3 and TRBJ1-1; D unclear. Trimming took 8 bases from V and 3 from J, leaving 10 bases between them. The CDR3 extends over 12 amino acids. Germline V lookup: CDR1 SGHTA, CDR2 FQGTGA. The CDR3 reads CASGSPDTEAFF. Here the CDR3 DNA reads TGTGCCAGCGGGAGTCCGGACACTGAAGCTTTCTTT.

CDR3 sequence (DNA): TGTGCCAGTAGTATTGGAGGGTGGGACTCCTATAATTCACCCCTCCACTTT. This encodes CASSIGGWDSYNSPLHF. V and J are TRBV19 and TRBJ1-6; D is unclear. The germline CDR1 and CDR2 sequences are LNHDA and SQIVND (reference sequence). The CDR3 loop spans 17 amino acids. V gave up 3 bases and J gave up 0 bases, with 12 bases separating them.

This clonotype was picked up many times. This CDR3 reads CSALTGTGRIEAFF. The DNA of the CDR3 is TGCAGTGCTTTAACCGGGACAGGGAGGATAGAGGCTTTCTTT. This chain links TRBV20-1 with TRBJ1-1; 9 nucleotides line up with TRBD1. CDR3 size: 14 residues. The V and J ends lost 5 bases and 11 bases, in that order; junction bases with no gene match: 15. The V gene's germline CDR1 is DFQATT and CDR2 SNEGSKA (reference sequence).

J is TRBJ1-1 and V is TRBV19, with D perhaps TRBD1 (5 bases). From germline, CDR1 is LNHDA and CDR2 SQIVND (reference sequence). V shed 7 bases and J shed 4 bases, with 13 bases lying between them. This CDR3 is 13 amino acids long. This CDR3 reads CASIERGSTEAFF. The CDR3 DNA reads as TGTGCCAGTATCGAGAGGGGTAGCACTGAAGCTTTCTTT.

The chain employs TRBV10-3 and TRBJ1-1; D is unresolved. Per germline, CDR1 ENHRY and CDR2 SYGVKD. Trimming left V 6 bases short and J 5 bases short, with 16 bases between. This CDR3 contains 14 residues. The CDR3 sequence is CAISDRALGTEAFF. The CDR3 DNA follows: TGTGCCATCAGCGACCGGGCCCTAGGGACTGAAGCTTTCTTT.

Remarks on this clonotype: An end of the junction differs from the germline gene, which may be a read error. This chain links TRBV19 with TRBJ2-2, with TRBD2 matching over 7 bases. This CDR3 comprises 14 residues. The germline CDR1 and CDR2 sequences are LNHDA and SQIVND (reference sequence). For the CDR3, the DNA is TGTGCCAGTAGTATAGGGGTATGGAGCGGGGAGCTGCTTTTT. This translates into CASSIGVWSGELLF.

This chain connects TRBV10-3 to TRBJ2-7, with D unclear. Trimming cost V 3 bases and J 6 bases, with 9 bases left between them. Germline CDR1 reads ENHRY; CDR2 reads SYGVKD. The CDR3 runs 12 residues. In DNA form, the CDR3 reads TGTGCCATCAGTGAAGTTACTGGCGAGCAGTACTTC. Amino acid sequence: CAISEVTGEQYF.

This clonotype came up many times. V is TRBV7-8 and J is TRBJ1-2; a possible D gene is TRBD1 (6 bases). Germline loops: CDR1 SGHVS, CDR2 FQNEAQ. The V and J ends lost 1 base and 10 bases respectively, with 10 bases between them. The CDR3 extends over 12 amino acids. The CDR3 here is CASSLGLGHYTF. The DNA of the CDR3 is TGTGCCAGCAGCTTAGGGCTGGGACACTACACCTTC.

The rearrangement joins TRBV10-3 to TRBJ2-2; no clear D gene. The CDR3 length is 13 residues. The V gene lost 8 bases and the J gene lost 0 bases, with 7 bases spanning the gap. Germline CDR1 ENHRY, CDR2 SYGVKD. CDR3 sequence reads: CAIYLSNTGELFF. The DNA for the CDR3 is TGTGCCATCTACCTTTCGAACACCGGGGAGCTGTTTTTT.

A single count supports this clonotype. The chain combines TRBV20-1 with TRBJ2-5; 8 bases are a match to TRBD2. Germline lookup yields CDR1 DFQATT and CDR2 SNEGSKA (reference sequence). V dropped 3 bases and J dropped 1; count of bases not matched to a gene: 1. The length of the CDR3 is 13 residues. Written as DNA, the CDR3 is TGCAGTGCTAGCGGGGGGGCCCAAGAGACCCAGTACTTC. Encoded protein: CSASGGAQETQYF.

This rearrangement joins TRBV5-1 to TRBJ1-2, with D unclear. V was trimmed by 0 bases and J by 6 bases, leaving 12 bases between them. Germline lookup yields CDR1 SGHRS and CDR2 YFSETQ. The CDR3 is 14 residues long. CDR3 residues: CASSLGSTDDGYTF. The CDR3 coding sequence is TGCGCCAGCAGCTTGGGGTCAACTGATGATGGCTACACCTTC.

The V and J genes are TRBV20-1 and TRBJ2-5; 9 positions agree with TRBD2. The CDR3 length is 17 residues. Trimming at V came to 0 bases and at J to 2 bases, leaving 10 bases not matched to a gene. In germline, CDR1 is DFQATT, CDR2 SNEGSKA (reference sequence). This CDR3 reads CSARDTASGTRQETQYF. DNA for the CDR3: TGCAGTGCTAGAGATACGGCTAGCGGGACAAGGCAAGAGACCCAGTACTTC.

The rearrangement joins TRBV2 to TRBJ1-6; 7 positions agree with TRBD1. Germline CDR1 reads SNHLY; CDR2 reads FYNNEI. J lost 8 bases, V lost 7 bases, and 5 bases had no gene match. The CDR3 is 13 residues long. The CDR3 protein is CASTRGGDSPLHF. The DNA of the CDR3 is TGTGCCAGCACTCGAGGGGGCGATTCACCCCTCCACTTT. The variable domain in full, with the rest retrieved from reference TRBV2 and TRBJ1-6, is EPEVTQTPSHQVTQMGQEVILRCVPISNHLYFYWYRQILGQKVEFLVSFYNNEISEKSEIFDDQFSVERPDGSNFTLKIRSTKLEDSAMYFCASTRGGDSPLHFGNGTRLTVT.